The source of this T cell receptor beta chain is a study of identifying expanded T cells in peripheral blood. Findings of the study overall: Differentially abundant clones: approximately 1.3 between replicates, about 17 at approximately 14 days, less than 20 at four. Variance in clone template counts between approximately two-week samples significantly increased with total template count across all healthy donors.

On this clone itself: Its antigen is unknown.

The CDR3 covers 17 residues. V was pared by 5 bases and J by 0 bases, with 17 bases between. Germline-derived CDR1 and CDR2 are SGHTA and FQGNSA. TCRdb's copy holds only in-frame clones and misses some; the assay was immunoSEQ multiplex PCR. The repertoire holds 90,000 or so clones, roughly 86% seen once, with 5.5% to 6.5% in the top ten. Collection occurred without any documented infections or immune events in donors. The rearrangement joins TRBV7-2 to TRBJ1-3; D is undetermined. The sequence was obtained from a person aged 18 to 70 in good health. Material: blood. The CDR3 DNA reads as TGTGCCAGCAGCCCCCGGGAGGCGCCTAGCTCTGGAAACACCATATATTTT. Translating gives CASSPREAPSSGNTIYF.